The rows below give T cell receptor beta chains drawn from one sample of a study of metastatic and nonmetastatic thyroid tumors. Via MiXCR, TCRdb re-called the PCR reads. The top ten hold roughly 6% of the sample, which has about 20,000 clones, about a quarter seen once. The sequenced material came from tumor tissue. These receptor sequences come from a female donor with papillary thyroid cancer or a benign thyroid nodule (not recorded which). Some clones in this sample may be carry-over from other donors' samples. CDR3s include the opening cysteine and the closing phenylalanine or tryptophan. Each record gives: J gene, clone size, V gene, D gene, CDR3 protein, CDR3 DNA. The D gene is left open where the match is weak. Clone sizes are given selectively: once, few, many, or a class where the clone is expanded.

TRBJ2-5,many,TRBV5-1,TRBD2,CASSLSGRAFETQYF,TGCGCCAGCAGCTTGAGCGGGAGGGCCTTCGAGACCCAGTACTTC
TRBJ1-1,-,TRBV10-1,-,CASKNANTEAFF,TGCGCCAGCAAAAATGCCAACACTGAAGCTTTCTTT
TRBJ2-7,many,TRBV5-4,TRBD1,CASSWTGAGEQYF,TGTGCCAGCAGCTGGACAGGGGCTGGCGAGCAGTACTTC
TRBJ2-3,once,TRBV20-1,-,CSARYHVSTDTQYF,TGCAGTGCTAGATATCACGTGAGCACAGATACGCAGTATTTT
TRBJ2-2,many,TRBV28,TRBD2,CASRATSGITGELFF,TGTGCCAGCCGAGCAACTAGCGGGATCACCGGGGAGCTGTTTTTT
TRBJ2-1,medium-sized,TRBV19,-,CASSIEKVSQSNYNEQFF,TGTGCCAGTAGTATAGAGAAGGTTAGCCAGTCCAACTACAATGAGCAGTTCTTC
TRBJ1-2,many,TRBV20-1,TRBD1,CSADSPPGQGLGYTF,TGCAGTGCCGATTCCCCCCCGGGACAGGGCCTTGGCTACACCTTC
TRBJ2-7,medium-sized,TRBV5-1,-,CASSSNYEQYF,TGCGCCAGCAGCTCAAACTACGAGCAGTACTTC
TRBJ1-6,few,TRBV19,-,CASSIVSINSPLHF,TGTGCCAGTAGTATCGTCAGCATTAATTCACCCCTCCACTTT
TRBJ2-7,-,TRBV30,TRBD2,CAWRPGLAGFGQYF,TGTGCCTGGAGGCCGGGACTAGCGGGATTTGGGCAGTACTTC
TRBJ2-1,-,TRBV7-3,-,CASSLTGAVLQFF,TGTGCCAGCAGCTTAACAGGCGCGGTTCTGCAGTTCTTC
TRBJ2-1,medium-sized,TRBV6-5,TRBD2,CASSHPTSGSTSYNEQFF,TGTGCCAGCAGCCATCCGACTAGCGGGAGTACTTCCTACAATGAGCAGTTCTTC
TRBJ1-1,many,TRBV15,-,CATSRGGAGSTEAFF,TGTGCCACCAGCAGAGGGGGAGCGGGGAGCACTGAAGCTTTCTTT
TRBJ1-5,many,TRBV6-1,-,CASSETGYYSNQPQHF,TGTGCCAGCAGTGAAACAGGGTACTATAGCAATCAGCCCCAGCATTTT
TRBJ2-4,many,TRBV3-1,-,CASSQGLGISIQYF,TGTGCCAGCAGCCAAGGACTAGGAATATCCATTCAGTACTTC
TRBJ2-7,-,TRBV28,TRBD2,CASSGLAGVYEQYF,TGTGCCAGTTCGGGGCTAGCGGGAGTATACGAGCAGTACTTC
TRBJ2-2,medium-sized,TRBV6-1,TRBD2,CASKTSGQNTGELFF,TGTGCCAGCAAAACTAGCGGGCAGAACACCGGGGAGCTGTTTTTT
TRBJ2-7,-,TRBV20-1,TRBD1,CSALTGIYEQYF,TGCAGTGCCCTGACAGGGATCTACGAGCAGTACTTC
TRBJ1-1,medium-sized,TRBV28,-,CASSSGSGSTEAFF,TGTGCCAGCAGCTCAGGTAGTGGGAGCACTGAAGCTTTCTTT
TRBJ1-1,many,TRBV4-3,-,CASSQAVAADTEAFF,TGCGCCAGCAGCCAAGCCGTGGCCGCCGACACTGAAGCTTTCTTT
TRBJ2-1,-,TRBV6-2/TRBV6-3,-,CASSYWGTDSGMGGNEQFF,TGTGCCAGCAGTTACTGGGGGACAGATAGCGGGATGGGGGGTAATGAGCAGTTCTTC
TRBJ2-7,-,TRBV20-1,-,CSALRTVGVYEQYF,TGCAGTGCCCTTCGGACAGTGGGGGTCTACGAACAGTACTTC
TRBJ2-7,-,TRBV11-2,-,CASSLWAGGKYF,TGTGCCAGCAGCTTATGGGCAGGTGGCAAGTACTTC
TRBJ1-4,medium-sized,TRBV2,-,CASTGGSEKLFF,TGTGCCAGCACCGGGGGCTCGGAAAAACTGTTTTTT
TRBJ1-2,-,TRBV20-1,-,CSASRGGNYGYTF,TGCAGTGCTTCACGGGGGGGCAACTATGGCTACACCTTC
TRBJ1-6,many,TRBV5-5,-,CASSLVAGPNSPLHF,TGTGCCAGCAGCTTGGTGGCAGGACCCAATTCACCCCTCCACTTT
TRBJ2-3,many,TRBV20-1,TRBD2,CSAPLRERKDTQYF,TGCAGTGCCCCATTGCGGGAGAGGAAAGATACGCAGTATTTT
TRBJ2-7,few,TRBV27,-,CASREERGFYYEQYF,TGTGCCAGCAGAGAGGAAAGGGGGTTTTACTACGAGCAGTACTTC
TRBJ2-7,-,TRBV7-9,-,CASITGTAGVYEQYF,TGTGCCAGTATAACTGGGACAGCGGGCGTCTACGAGCAGTACTTC
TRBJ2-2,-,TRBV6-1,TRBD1,CASTSPSQGAVGELFF,TGTGCCAGCACCTCCCCGTCGCAGGGGGCAGTCGGTGAGCTGTTTTTT
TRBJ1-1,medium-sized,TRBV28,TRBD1,CASSFPSGGRTEAFF,TGTGCCAGCAGTTTTCCCTCAGGGGGCCGGACTGAAGCTTTCTTT
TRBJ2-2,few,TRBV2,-,CASSLQVVGNGELFF,TGTGCCAGCAGCCTACAGGTGGTAGGCAACGGGGAGCTATTTTTT
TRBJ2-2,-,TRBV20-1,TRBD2,CSASGFLAGSVTGELFF,TGCAGTGCTAGTGGTTTCCTAGCGGGATCCGTCACCGGGGAGCTGTTTTTT
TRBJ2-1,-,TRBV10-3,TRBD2,CAISESQGLAGWDEQFF,TGTGCCATCAGTGAGTCTCAAGGACTAGCGGGATGGGATGAGCAGTTCTTC
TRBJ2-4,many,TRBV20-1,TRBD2,CSARPEGLAGGKRNIQYF,TGCAGTGCTAGACCAGAAGGGCTAGCGGGAGGAAAGAGAAACATTCAGTACTTC
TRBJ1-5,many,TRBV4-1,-,CASSPIDSNQPQHF,TGCGCCAGCAGCCCAATTGATAGCAATCAGCCCCAGCATTTT
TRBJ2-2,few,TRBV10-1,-,CASSEISNTGELFF,TGCGCCAGCAGTGAGATTAGCAACACCGGGGAGCTTTTTTTT
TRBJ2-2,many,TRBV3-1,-,CASSPWGSRDTGELFF,TGTGCCAGCAGCCCTTGGGGGAGCAGGGACACCGGGGAGCTGTTTTTT
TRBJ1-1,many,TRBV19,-,CATTVNTEAFF,TGTGCCACGACAGTGAACACTGAAGCTTTCTTT